This T cell receptor beta chain is from a study of beta chain features in type 1 diabetes. Looked up from germline, CDR1 is SGHTA and CDR2 is FQGTGA. The CDR3 loop spans 14 amino acids. Findings and limits, study-wide: Naive, central memory and Treg TCRB repertoires appeared more alike in patients than in healthy donors.

A note on this clone: The antigen remains undetermined.

A CD45RO/CCR7/CD25/CD127/CD95/CD27 panel sorted naive, central memory, regulatory and stem cell-like memory CD4+ cells. Sorted populations all exceeded 95% purity. The study reverse transcribed the entire isolated RNA, so it sequenced expressed TCRB transcripts. Sequencing was performed with immunoSEQ multiplex PCR; in TCRdb, only in-frame clones are kept and a portion is missing. The table includes over 500,000 clones, around 16% detected once. Sequencing was carried out using naive CD4+ T cells from blood. The chain couples TRBV7-3 to TRBJ2-7; 9 bases fit TRBD2. The closer fit of TRBJ2-1 to the DNA end suggests the J call may be wrong. This clonotype was obtained from a man between 18 and 35 years old in good health. In DNA form, the CDR3 reads TGTGCCAGCAGCTTACAAGCGGGAGGTGCCGAGCAGTTCTTC. Residues: CASSLQAGGAEQFF.